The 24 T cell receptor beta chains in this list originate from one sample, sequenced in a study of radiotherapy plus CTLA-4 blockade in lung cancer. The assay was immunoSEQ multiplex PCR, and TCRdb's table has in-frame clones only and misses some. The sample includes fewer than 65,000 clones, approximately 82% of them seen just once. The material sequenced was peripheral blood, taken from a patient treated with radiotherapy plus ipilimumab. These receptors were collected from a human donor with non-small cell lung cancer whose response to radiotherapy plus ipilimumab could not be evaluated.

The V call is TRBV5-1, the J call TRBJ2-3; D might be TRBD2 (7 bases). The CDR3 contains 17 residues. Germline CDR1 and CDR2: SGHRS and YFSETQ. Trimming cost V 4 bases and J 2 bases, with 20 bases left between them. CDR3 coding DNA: TGCGCCAGCAGCAAAGGGATGGGGGGGGCCGTCACAGATACGCAGTATTTT. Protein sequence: CASSKGMGGAVTDTQYF.

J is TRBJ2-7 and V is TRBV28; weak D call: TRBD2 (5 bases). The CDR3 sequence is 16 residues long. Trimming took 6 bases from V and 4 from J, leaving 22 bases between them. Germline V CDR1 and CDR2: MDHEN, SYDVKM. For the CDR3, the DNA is TGTGCCAGCAGCACCCCAGCGGTACTGGGTAGTTACGAGCAGTACTTC. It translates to CASSTPAVLGSYEQYF.

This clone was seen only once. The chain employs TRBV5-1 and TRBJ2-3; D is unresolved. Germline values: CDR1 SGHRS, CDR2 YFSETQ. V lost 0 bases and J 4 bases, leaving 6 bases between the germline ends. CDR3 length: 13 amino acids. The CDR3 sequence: CASSLASSDTQYF. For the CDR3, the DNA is TGCGCCAGCAGCTTGGCTTCTTCAGATACGCAGTATTTT.

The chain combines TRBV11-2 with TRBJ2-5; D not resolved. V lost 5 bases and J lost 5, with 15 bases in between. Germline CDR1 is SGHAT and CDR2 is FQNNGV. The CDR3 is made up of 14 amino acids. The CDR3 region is CASSASFTQETQYF. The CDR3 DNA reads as TGTGCCAGCAGCGCCTCATTCACACAGGAGACCCAGTACTTC.

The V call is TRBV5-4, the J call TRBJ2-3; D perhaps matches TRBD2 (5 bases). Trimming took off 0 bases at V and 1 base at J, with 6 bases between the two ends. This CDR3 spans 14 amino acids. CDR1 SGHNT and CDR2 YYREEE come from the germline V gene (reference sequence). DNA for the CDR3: TGTGCCAGCAGCTTGGAAGCGGGCACAGATACGCAGTATTTT. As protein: CASSLEAGTDTQYF.

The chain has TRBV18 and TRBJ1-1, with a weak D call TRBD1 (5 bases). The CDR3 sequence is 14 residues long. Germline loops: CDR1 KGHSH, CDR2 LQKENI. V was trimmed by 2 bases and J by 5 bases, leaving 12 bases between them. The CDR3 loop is CASSPGQGVTEAFF. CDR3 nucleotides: TGTGCCAGCTCACCAGGGCAGGGCGTAACTGAAGCTTTCTTT.

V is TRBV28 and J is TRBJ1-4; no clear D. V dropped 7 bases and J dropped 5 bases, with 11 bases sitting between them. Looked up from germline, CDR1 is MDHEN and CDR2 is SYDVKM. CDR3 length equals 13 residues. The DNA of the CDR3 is TGTGCCAGCACGGGCGGGAGGAATGAAAAACTGTTTTTT. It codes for CASTGGRNEKLFF.

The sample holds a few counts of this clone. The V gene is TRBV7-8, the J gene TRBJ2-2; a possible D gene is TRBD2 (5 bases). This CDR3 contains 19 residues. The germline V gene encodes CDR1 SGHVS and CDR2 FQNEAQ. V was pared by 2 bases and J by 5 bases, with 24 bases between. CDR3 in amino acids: CASSLKYSVATRGTGELFF. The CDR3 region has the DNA TGTGCCAGCAGCTTAAAGTATTCTGTAGCGACGAGAGGAACCGGGGAGCTGTTTTTT.

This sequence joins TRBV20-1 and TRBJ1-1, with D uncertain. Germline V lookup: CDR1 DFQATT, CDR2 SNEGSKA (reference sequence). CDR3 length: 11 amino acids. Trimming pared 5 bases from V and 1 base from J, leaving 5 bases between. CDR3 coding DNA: TGCAGTGCTCCCCAGAACACTGAAGCTTTCTTT. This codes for CSAPQNTEAFF.

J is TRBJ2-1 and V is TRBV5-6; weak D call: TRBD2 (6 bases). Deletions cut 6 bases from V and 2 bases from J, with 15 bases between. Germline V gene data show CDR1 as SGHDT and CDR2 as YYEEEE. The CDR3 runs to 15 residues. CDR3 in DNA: TGTGCCAGCAACCCGGGGAAGCGGGCCTACAATGAGCAGTTCTTC. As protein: CASNPGKRAYNEQFF.

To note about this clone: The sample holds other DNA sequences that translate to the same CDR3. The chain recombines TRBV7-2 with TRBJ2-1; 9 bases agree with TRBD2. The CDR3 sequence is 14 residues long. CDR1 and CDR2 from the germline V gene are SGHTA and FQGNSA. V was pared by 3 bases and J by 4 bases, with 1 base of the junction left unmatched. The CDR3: CASSFSGGYNEQFF. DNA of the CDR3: TGTGCCAGCAGCTTCAGCGGGGGGTACAATGAGCAGTTCTTC.

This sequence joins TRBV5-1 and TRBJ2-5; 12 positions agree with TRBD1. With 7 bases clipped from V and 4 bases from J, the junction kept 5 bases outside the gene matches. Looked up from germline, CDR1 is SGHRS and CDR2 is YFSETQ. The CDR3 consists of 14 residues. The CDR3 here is CASGGTGGVETQYF. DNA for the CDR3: TGCGCCAGCGGCGGGACAGGGGGCGTAGAGACCCAGTACTTC.

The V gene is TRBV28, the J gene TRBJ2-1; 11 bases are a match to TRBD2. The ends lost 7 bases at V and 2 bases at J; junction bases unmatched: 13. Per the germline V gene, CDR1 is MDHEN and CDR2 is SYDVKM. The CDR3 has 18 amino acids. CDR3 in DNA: TGTGCCAGCACCTCCTCACGGCTAGCGGGAGGCCCCTACAATGAGCAGTTCTTC. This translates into CASTSSRLAGGPYNEQFF. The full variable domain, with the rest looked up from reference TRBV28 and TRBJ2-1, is DVKVTQSSRYLVKRTGEKVFLECVQDMDHENMFWYRQDPGLGLRLIYFSYDVKMKEKGDIPEGYSVSREKKERFSLILESASTNQTSMYLCASTSSRLAGGPYNEQFFGPGTRLTVL.

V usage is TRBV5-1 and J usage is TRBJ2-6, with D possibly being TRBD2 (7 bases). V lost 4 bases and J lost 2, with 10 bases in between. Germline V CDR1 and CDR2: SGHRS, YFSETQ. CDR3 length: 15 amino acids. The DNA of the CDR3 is TGCGCCAGCAGCGGGGGGGGCACTGGGGCCAACGTCCTGACTTTC. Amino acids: CASSGGGTGANVLTF.

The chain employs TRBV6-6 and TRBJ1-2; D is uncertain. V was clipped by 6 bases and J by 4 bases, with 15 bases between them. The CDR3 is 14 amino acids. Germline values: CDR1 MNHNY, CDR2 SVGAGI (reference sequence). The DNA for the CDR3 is TGTGCCAGCAGCTCTCCCACAACCTCCTATGGCTACACCTTC. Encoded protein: CASSSPTTSYGYTF.

CDR3 region: CASSMGQYGYTF. The CDR3, as DNA: TGTGCCAGTAGTATGGGACAGTATGGCTACACCTTC. The rearrangement uses TRBV19 and TRBJ1-2; 7 bases align to TRBD1. CDR3 length equals 12 residues. J was trimmed by 5 bases and V by 3 bases; bases with no gene match: 0. Germline V CDR1 and CDR2: LNHDA, SQIVND (reference sequence). Variable domain in full (rest from reference TRBV19 and TRBJ1-2): DGGITQSPKYLFRKEGQNVTLSCEQNLNHDAMYWYRQDPGQGLRLIYYSQIVNDFQKGDIAEGYSVSREKKESFPLTVTSAQKNPTAFYLCASSMGQYGYTFGSGTRLTVV.

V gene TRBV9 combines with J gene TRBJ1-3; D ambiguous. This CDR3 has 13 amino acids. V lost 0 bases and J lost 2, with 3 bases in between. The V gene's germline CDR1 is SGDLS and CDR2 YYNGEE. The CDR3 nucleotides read TGTGCCAGCAGCGTAGACACTGGAAACACCATATATTTT. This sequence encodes CASSVDTGNTIYF.

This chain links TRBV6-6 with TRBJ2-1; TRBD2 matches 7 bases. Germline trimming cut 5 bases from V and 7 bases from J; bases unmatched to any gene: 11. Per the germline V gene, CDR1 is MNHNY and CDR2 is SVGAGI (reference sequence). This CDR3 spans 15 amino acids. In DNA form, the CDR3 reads TGTGCCAGCAGTCCCGGGCTAAGGGGAGGGAATGAGCAGTTCTTC. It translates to CASSPGLRGGNEQFF.

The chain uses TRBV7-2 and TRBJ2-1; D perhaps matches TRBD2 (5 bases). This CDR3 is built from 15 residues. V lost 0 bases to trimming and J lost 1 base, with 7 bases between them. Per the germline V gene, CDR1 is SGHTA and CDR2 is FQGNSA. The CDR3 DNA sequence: TGTGCCAGCAGCTTAGCGGGAGTGTCCTACAATGAGCAGTTCTTC. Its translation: CASSLAGVSYNEQFF.

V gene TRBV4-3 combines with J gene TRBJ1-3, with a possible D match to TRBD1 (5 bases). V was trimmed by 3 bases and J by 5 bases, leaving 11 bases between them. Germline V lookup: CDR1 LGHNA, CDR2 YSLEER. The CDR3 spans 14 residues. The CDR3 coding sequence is TGCGCCAGCAGCCACGACAGCAGCCGAAACACCATATATTTT. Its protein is CASSHDSSRNTIYF.

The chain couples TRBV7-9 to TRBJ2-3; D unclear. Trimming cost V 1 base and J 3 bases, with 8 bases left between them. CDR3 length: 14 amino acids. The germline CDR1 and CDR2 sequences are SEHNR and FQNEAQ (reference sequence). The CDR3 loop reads CASSLDTRTDTQYF. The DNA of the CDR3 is TGTGCCAGCAGCTTAGATACCAGAACAGATACGCAGTATTTT.

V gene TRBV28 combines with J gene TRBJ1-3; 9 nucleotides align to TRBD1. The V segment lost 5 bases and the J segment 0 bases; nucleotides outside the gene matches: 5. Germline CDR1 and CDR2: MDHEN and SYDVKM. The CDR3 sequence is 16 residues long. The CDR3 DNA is TGTGCCAGCAGTCCCGGACAGGGGTACTCTGGAAACACCATATATTTT. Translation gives CASSPGQGYSGNTIYF. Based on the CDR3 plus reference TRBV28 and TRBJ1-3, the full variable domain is DVKVTQSSRYLVKRTGEKVFLECVQDMDHENMFWYRQDPGLGLRLIYFSYDVKMKEKGDIPEGYSVSREKKERFSLILESASTNQTSMYLCASSPGQGYSGNTIYFGEGSWLTVV.

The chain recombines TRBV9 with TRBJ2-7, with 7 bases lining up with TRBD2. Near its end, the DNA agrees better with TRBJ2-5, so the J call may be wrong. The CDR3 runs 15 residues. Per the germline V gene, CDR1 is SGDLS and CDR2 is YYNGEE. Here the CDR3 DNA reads TGTGCCAGCAGCCCGCACCGGGGGGACCAAGAGACCCAGTACTTC. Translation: CASSPHRGDQETQYF.

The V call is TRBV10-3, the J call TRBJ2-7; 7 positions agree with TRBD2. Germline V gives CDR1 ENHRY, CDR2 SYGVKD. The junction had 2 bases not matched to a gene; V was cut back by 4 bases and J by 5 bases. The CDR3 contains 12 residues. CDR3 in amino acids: CAISGGGNEQYF. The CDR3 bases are TGTGCCATCAGTGGGGGGGGAAACGAGCAGTACTTC.